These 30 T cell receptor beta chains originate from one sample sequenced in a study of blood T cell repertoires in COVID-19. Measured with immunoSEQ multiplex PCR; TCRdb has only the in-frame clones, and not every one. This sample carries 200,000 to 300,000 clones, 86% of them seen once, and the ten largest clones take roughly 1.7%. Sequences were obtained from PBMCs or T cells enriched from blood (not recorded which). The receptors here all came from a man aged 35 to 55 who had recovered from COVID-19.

CDR3 amino acids: CASSQDQRQNYGYTF. CDR3 coding DNA: TGTGCCAGCAGCCAAGATCAGAGACAGAACTATGGCTACACCTTC. The rearrangement links TRBV4-2 to TRBJ1-2, with a weak D call TRBD1 (5 bases). The germline V and J ends were trimmed by 0 bases and 2 bases, with 10 bases remaining between them. Germline CDR1 and CDR2: LGHNA and YNFKEQ. The CDR3 totals 15 residues.

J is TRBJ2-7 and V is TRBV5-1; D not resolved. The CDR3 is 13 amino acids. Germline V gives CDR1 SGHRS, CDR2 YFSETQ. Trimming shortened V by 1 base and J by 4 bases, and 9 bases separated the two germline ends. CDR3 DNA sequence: TGCGCCAGCAGCTTGAGAATCAGTTACGAGCAGTACTTC. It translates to CASSLRISYEQYF.

The CDR3 nucleotides read TGTGCCTGGAGTGTACTTGTCTCACCCCTCCACTTT. Protein product: CAWSVLVSPLHF. The chain is built from TRBV30 and TRBJ1-6; D unclear. V lost 0 bases and J lost 10, with 7 bases in between. The CDR3 length is 12 residues. Germline CDR1 reads GTSNPN; CDR2 reads SVGIG (reference sequence).

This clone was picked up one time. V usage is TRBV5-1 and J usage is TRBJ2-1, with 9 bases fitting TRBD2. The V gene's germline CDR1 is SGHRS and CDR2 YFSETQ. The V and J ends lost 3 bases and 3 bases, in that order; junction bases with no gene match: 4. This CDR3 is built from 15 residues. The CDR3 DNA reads TGCGCCAGCAGCTCGACTAGCGGCCTCTACAATGAGCAGTTCTTC. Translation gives CASSSTSGLYNEQFF.

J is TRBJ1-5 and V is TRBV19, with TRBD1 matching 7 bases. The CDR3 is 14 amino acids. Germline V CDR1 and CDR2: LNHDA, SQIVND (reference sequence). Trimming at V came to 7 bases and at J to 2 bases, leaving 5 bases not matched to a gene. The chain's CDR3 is CASKLGQGNQPQHF. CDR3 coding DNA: TGTGCCAGTAAACTTGGACAGGGCAATCAGCCCCAGCATTTT.

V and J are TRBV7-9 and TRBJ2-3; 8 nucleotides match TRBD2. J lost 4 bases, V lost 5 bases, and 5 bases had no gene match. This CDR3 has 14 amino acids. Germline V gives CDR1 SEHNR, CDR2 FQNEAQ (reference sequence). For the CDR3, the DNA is TGTGCCAGCAGCCCCGGGGGGGCTCCAGATACGCAGTATTTT. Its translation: CASSPGGAPDTQYF.

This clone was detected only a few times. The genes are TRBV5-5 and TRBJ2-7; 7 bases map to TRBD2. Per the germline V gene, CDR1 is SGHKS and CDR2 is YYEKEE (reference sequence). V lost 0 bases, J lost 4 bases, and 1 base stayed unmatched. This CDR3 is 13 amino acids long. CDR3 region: CASSLGGRYEQYF. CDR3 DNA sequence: TGTGCCAGCAGCTTGGGCGGGAGATACGAGCAGTACTTC. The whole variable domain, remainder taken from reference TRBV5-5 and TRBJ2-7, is DAGVTQSPTHLIKTRGQQVTLRCSPISGHKSVSWYQQVLGQGPQFIFQYYEKEERGRGNFPDRFSARQFPNYSSELNVNALLLGDSALYLCASSLGGRYEQYFGPGTRLTVT.

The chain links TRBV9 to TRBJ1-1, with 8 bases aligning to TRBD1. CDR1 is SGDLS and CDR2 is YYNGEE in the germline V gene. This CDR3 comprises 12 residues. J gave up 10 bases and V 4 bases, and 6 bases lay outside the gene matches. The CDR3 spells CASSPVGQGAFF. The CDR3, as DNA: TGTGCCAGCAGCCCGGTCGGACAGGGAGCTTTCTTT.

CDR3 amino acids: CASSIAAGVNEQFF. The CDR3 DNA follows: TGTGCCAGTAGTATAGCGGCGGGAGTTAATGAGCAGTTCTTC. The genes are TRBV19 and TRBJ2-1; 7 bases are shared with TRBD2. This CDR3 is 14 amino acids long. After removal of 1 base from V and 7 bases from J, the junction contained 4 bases not matched to a gene. Germline V CDR1 and CDR2: LNHDA, SQIVND (reference sequence).

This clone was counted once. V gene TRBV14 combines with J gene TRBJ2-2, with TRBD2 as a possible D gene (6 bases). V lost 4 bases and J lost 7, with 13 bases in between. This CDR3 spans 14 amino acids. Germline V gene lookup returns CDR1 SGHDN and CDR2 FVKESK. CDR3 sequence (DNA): TGTGCCAGCAGCCGTCGGGACGGGAGCGGGGAGCTGTTTTTT. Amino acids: CASSRRDGSGELFF.

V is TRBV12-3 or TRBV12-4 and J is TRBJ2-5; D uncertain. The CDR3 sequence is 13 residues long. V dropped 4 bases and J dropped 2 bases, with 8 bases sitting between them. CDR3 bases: TGTGCCAGCAGTTATACAGCACAAGAGACCCAGTACTTC. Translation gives CASSYTAQETQYF.

Here the CDR3 DNA reads TGTGCCAGCAGCTCTAGGCTAAATCAAGAGACCCAGTACTTC. Protein sequence: CASSSRLNQETQYF. The chain links TRBV11-3 to TRBJ2-5; D remains ambiguous. The CDR3 is 14 amino acids. Germline CDR1 is SGHNT and CDR2 is YENEEA. V was pared by 4 bases and J by 2 bases, with 11 bases between.

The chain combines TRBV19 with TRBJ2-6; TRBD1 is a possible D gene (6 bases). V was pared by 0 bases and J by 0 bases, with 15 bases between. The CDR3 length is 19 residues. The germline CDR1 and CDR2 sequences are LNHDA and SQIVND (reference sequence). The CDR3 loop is CASSIDRRPGDSGANVLTF. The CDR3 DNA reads TGTGCCAGTAGTATAGATCGACGGCCAGGGGACTCTGGGGCCAACGTCCTGACTTTC.

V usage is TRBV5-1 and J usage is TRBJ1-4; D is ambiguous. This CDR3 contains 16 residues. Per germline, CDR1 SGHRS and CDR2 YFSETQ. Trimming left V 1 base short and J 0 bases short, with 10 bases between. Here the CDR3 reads CASSLMGRTTNEKLFF. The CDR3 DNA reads TGCGCCAGCAGCTTGATGGGGAGAACAACTAATGAAAAACTGTTTTTT. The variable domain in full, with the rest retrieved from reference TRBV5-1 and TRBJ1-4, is KAGVTQTPRYLIKTRGQQVTLSCSPISGHRSVSWYQQTPGQGLQFLFEYFSETQRNKGNFPGRFSGRQFSNSRSEMNVSTLELGDSALYLCASSLMGRTTNEKLFFGSGTQLSVL.

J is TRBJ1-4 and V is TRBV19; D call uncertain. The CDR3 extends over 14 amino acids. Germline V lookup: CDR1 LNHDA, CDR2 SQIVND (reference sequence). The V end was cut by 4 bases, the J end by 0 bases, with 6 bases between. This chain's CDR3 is CASSSEATNEKLFF. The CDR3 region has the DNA TGTGCCAGTAGTAGCGAGGCAACTAATGAAAAACTGTTTTTT.

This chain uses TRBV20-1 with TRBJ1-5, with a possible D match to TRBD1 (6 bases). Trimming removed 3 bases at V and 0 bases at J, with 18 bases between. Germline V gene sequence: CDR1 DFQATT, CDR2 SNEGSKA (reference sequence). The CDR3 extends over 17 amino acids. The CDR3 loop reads CSASIPGAHYSNQPQHF. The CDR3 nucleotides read TGCAGTGCTAGTATCCCAGGGGCGCACTATAGCAATCAGCCCCAGCATTTT.

The CDR3, as DNA: TGCACCAGCAGCCATCTGGGGACACCAAGAAACACCATATATTTT. It translates to CTSSHLGTPRNTIYF. This chain links TRBV1 with TRBJ1-3; the DNA was not used to check the table's D call, TRBD1. TRBV1 represents a pseudogene. The CDR3 is 15 amino acids.

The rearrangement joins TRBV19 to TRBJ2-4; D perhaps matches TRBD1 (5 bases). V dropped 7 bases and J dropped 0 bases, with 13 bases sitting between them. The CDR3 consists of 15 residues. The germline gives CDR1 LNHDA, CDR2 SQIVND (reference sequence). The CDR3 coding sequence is TGTGCCAGTATGCAGGGCGAGCTAGCCAAAAACATTCAGTACTTC. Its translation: CASMQGELAKNIQYF.

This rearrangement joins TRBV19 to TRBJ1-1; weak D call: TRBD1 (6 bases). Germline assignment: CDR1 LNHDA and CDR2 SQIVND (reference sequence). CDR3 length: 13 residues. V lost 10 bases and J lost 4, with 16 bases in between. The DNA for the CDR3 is TGTGCCACTCGGGTTAGCAGGGGCACTGAAGCTTTCTTT. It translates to CATRVSRGTEAFF.

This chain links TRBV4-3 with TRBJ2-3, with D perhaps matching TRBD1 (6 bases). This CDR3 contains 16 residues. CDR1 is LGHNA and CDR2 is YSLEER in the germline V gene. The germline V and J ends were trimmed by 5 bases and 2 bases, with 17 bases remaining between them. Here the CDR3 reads CASSYTRGSSTDTQYF. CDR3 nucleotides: TGCGCCAGCAGCTACACTAGGGGGAGCTCCACAGATACGCAGTATTTT.

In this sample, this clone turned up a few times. The CDR3 loop reads CASSQDVEQYF. CDR3 DNA sequence: TGTGCCAGCAGCCAAGACGTCGAGCAGTACTTC. The chain has TRBV14 and TRBJ2-7, with D hard to call. The CDR3 loop spans 11 amino acids. V was pared by 0 bases and J by 6 bases, with 3 bases between. From germline, CDR1 is SGHDN and CDR2 FVKESK.

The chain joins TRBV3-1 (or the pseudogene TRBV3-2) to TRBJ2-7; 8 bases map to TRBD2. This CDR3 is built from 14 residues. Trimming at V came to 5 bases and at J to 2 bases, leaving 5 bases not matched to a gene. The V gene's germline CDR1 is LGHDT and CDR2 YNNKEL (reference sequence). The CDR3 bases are TGTGCCAGCAGCTTGTCACTAGCGGCCTACGAGCAGTACTTC. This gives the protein CASSLSLAAYEQYF.

The CDR3 DNA sequence: TGTGCCAGCAGCACACCGGAATTCCTTCCGGGACAGGGCTCAAAAAACATTCAGTACTTC. Protein product: CASSTPEFLPGQGSKNIQYF. The chain recombines TRBV7-8 with TRBJ2-4, with TRBD1 identical over 9 bases. The CDR3 is made up of 20 amino acids. Looked up from germline, CDR1 is SGHVS and CDR2 is FQNEAQ. V was clipped by 5 bases and J by 4 bases; unmatched bases: 21.

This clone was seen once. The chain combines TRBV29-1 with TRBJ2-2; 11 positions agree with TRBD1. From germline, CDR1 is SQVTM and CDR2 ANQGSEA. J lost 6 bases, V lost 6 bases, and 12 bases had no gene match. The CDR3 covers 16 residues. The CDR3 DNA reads TGCAGCGTCCCCAATGTTGGGGGACAGGGGGCCGGGGAGCTGTTTTTT. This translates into CSVPNVGGQGAGELFF.

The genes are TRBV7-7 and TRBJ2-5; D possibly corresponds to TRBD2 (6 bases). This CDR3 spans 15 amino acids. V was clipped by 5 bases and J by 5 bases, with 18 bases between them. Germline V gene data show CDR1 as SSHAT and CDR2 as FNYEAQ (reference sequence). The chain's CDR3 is CASSLSGSSFETQYF. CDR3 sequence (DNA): TGTGCCAGCAGCCTTTCCGGGAGTAGTTTCGAGACCCAGTACTTC.

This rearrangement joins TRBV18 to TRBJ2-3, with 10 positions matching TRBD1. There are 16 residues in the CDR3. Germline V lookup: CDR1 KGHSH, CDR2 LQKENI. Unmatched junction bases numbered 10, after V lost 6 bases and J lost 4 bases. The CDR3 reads CASSPLGGQGADTQYF. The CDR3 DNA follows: TGTGCCAGCTCGCCATTGGGAGGACAGGGGGCAGATACGCAGTATTTT.

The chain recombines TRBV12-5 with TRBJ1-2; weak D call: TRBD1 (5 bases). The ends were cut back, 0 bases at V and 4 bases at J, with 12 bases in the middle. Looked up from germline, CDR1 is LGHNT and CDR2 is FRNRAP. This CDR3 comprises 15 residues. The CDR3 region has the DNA TGTGCTAGTGGTTTGGTACGACGGGGGGGCTATGGCTACACCTTC. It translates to CASGLVRRGGYGYTF.

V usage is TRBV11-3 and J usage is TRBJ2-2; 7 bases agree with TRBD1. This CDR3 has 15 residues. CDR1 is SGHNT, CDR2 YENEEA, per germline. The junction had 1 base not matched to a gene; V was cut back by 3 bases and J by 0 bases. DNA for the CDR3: TGTGCCAGCAGCTTCGGGACAGCGAACACCGGGGAGCTGTTTTTT. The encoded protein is CASSFGTANTGELFF. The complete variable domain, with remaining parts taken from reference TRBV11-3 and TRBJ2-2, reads EAGVVQSPRYKIIEKKQPVAFWCNPISGHNTLYWYLQNLGQGPELLIRYENEEAVDDSQLPKDRFSAERLKGVDSTLKIQPAELGDSAVYLCASSFGTANTGELFFGEGSRLTVL.

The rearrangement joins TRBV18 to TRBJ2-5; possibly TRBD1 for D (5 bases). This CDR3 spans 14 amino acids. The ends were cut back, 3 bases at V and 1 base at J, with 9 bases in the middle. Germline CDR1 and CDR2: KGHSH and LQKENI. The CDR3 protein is CASSPRQSQETQYF. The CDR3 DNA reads TGTGCCAGCTCACCCCGACAGAGCCAAGAGACCCAGTACTTC. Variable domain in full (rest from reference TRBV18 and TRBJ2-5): NAGVMQNPRHLVRRRGQEARLRCSPMKGHSHVYWYRQLPEEGLKFMVYLQKENIIDESGMPKERFSAEFPKEGPSILRIQQVVRGDSAAYFCASSPRQSQETQYFGPGTRLLVL.

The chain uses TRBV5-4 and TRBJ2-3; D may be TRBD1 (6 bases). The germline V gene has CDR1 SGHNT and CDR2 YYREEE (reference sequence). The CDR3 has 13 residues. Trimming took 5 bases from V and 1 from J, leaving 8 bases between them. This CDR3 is CASREGGTDTQYF. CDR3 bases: TGTGCCAGCAGAGAGGGGGGCACAGATACGCAGTATTTT.